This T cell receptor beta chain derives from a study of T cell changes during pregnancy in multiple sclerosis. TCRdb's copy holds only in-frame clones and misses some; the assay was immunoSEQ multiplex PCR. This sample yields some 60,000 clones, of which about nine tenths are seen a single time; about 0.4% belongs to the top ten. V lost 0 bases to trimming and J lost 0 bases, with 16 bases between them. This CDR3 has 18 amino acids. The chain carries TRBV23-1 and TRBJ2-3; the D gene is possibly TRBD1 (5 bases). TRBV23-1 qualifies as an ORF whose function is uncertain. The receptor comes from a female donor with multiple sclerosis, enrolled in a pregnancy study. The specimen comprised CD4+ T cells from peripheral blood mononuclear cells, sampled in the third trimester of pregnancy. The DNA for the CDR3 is TGCGCCAGCAGTCAATCGAACAGGAGACCTTCTAGCACAGATACGCAGTATTTT. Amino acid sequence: CASSQSNRRPSSTDTQYF.